The entry that follows covers one T cell receptor beta chain sequence. Other DNA sequences within the sample encode an identical CDR3. This record belongs to a study of shared clonotypes between healthy human individuals. In the naive CD8 group, cells lacked CD45RO and were positively selected for CCR7, so terminally differentiated effector memory CD45RA+ cells were left out. Here immunoSEQ multiplex PCR was the method, and the copy in TCRdb shows in-frame clones only, minus some. The table lists 1.5 million to 2.5 million clones, roughly 94% of them singletons, with 0.95% to 1.5% in the top ten. The germline V gene encodes CDR1 SGHAT and CDR2 FQNNGV. This CDR3 has 13 amino acids. The ends were cut back, 1 base at V and 2 bases at J, with 6 bases in the middle.

The source is a young man in good health. The genes are TRBV11-2 and TRBJ2-7; no firm D call. The specimen was naive CD8+ T cells sorted from blood. The CDR3 protein is CASSLGAAYEQYF. CDR3 in DNA: TGTGCCAGCAGCTTAGGGGCCGCCTACGAGCAGTACTTC. Full variable domain (missing parts from reference TRBV11-2 and TRBJ2-7): EAGVAQSPRYKIIEKRQSVAFWCNPISGHATLYWYQQILGQGPKLLIQFQNNGVVDDSQLPKDRFSAERLKGVDSTLKIQPAKLEDSAVYLCASSLGAAYEQYFGPGTRLTVT.